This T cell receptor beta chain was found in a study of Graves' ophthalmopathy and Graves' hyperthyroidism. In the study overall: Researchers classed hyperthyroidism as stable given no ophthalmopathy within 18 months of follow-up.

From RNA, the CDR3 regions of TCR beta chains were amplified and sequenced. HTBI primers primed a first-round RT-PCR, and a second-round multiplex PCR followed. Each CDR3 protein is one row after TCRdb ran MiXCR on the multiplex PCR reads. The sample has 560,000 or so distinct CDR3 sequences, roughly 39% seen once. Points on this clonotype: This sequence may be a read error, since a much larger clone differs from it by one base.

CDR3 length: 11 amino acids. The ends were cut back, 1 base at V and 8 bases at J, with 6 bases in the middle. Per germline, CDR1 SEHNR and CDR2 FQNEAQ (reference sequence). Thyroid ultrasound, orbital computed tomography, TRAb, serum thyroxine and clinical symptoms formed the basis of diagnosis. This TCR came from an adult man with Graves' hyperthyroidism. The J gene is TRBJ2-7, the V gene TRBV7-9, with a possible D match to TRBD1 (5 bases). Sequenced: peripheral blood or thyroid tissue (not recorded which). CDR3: CASSLEDKQYF. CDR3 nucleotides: TGTGCCAGCAGCTTAGAGGACAAGCAGTACTTC.